The next 28 T cell receptor beta chains were all read from a single sample in a study of glioma-infiltrating T cells listed by TCRdb under 2016. Sequenced using an Illumina MiSeq. TCR alpha and beta CDR3 regions were amplified with the iRepertoire nested amplicon-rescue multiplex PCR (arm-PCR) platform from RNA. TCRdb applied fastp at Q25 and MiXCR to the public reads, then kept only in-frame beta chains. Entries are consolidated by CDR3 protein sequence, retaining the most common genes and DNA. The table for this sample lists 9,500 to 15,000 distinct CDR3 sequences; approximately 26% of them were counted only once. Together, the top ten hold over 35% of the sample. The sequenced material came from glioma tissue, nonneoplastic brain tissue, or PBMCs (not recorded which). The receptors come from a human donor with low-grade glioma or glioblastoma, undergoing nonglioma brain surgery, or in good health (not recorded which).

This clonotype was seen repeatedly, ten times or more. This sequence joins TRBV4-2 and TRBJ1-6; 9 bases line up with TRBD1. The trim removed 0 bases at V and 9 bases at J, leaving 6 bases unmatched. Per germline, CDR1 LGHNA and CDR2 YNFKEQ. This CDR3 has 16 amino acids. CDR3 in DNA: TGTGCCAGCAGCCAAGAAGGGACAGGGATCGGTTCACCCCTCCACTTT. It yields the protein CASSQEGTGIGSPLHF.

This clonotype came up many times. V is TRBV2 and J is TRBJ1-6; TRBD1 matches 9 bases. Trimming took 6 bases from V and 8 from J; bases not matched to a gene: 11. Looked up from germline, CDR1 is SNHLY and CDR2 is FYNNEI. The CDR3 loop spans 16 amino acids. The CDR3 protein is CASRGTGSLSYSPLHF. In DNA, the CDR3 is TGTGCCAGCAGAGGGACAGGGAGTTTGAGTTATTCACCCCTCCACTTT.

This clonotype was seen only a few times. J is TRBJ1-1 and V is TRBV7-9, with 7 bases fitting TRBD1. Germline trimming cut 5 bases from V and 3 bases from J; bases unmatched to any gene: 9. CDR1 and CDR2 from the germline V gene are SEHNR and FQNEAQ (reference sequence). This CDR3 is 15 amino acids long. The DNA for the CDR3 is TGTGCCAGCAGCCCTTACGGACAGGATGACACTGAAGCTTTCTTT. This sequence encodes CASSPYGQDDTEAFF.

This clonotype is judged medium-sized. V and J are TRBV27 and TRBJ2-3; D unresolved. This CDR3 has 13 residues. The germline CDR1 and CDR2 sequences are MNHEY and SMNVEV (reference sequence). The germline V and J ends were trimmed by 5 bases and 6 bases, with 12 bases remaining between them. The CDR3 region has the DNA TGTGCCAGCAGTCTCCTAGAATCGGATACGCAGTATTTT. Protein sequence: CASSLLESDTQYF.

In its sample, this clonotype is medium-sized. The chain has TRBV6-1 and TRBJ2-1; no definite D call. Between the trimmed V and J ends, which lost 8 bases and 1 base, there was a span of 12 bases. The CDR3 runs to 14 residues. From germline, CDR1 is MNHNS and CDR2 SASEGT. This CDR3 reads CASSKGSSYNEQFF. Here the CDR3 DNA reads TGTGCCAGCTCCAAGGGAAGTTCCTACAATGAGCAGTTCTTC.

The chain couples TRBV4-1 to TRBJ1-4; TRBD1 might be the D (6 bases). The CDR3 is 15 residues long. The V and J ends lost 6 bases and 3 bases respectively, with 14 bases between them. CDR1 MGHRA and CDR2 YSYEKL come from the germline V gene. Here the CDR3 DNA reads TGCGCCAGCAGGCCCGACAGGCGGGCTAATGAAAAACTGTTTTTT. It specifies CASRPDRRANEKLFF.

The gene calls are TRBV20-1 and TRBJ1-4, with 7 bases that match TRBD1. Germline V gene lookup returns CDR1 DFQATT and CDR2 SNEGSKA (reference sequence). The CDR3 runs to 17 residues. Trimming took 7 bases from V and 3 from J; bases not matched to a gene: 17. The CDR3 nucleotides are TGCAGTGTCTCTCGGGGAAGGGGGCGTCAGGCTAATGAAAAACTGTTTTTT. Encoded protein: CSVSRGRGRQANEKLFF.

In this sample, this clonotype turned up once. The V call is TRBV7-3, the J call TRBJ2-1; D is unresolved. Germline V CDR1 and CDR2: SGHTA, FQGTGA. V was shortened by 1 base and J by 0 bases, with 10 bases between the two germline ends. There are 16 residues in the CDR3. The CDR3 sequence is CASSLKAESSYNEQFF. The CDR3 DNA reads TGTGCCAGCAGCTTAAAGGCGGAGAGCTCCTACAATGAGCAGTTCTTC.

V gene TRBV4-1 combines with J gene TRBJ1-3; D uncertain. The germline V gene encodes CDR1 MGHRA and CDR2 YSYEKL. The V end lost 4 bases, the J end lost 3 bases, and 13 bases lay between the germline ends. The CDR3 covers 15 residues. The CDR3 spells CASSREGTLGNTIYF. In DNA form, the CDR3 reads TGCGCCAGCAGCCGCGAGGGAACACTTGGAAACACCATATATTTT.

The chain employs TRBV4-1 and TRBJ2-5; D gene uncertain. The CDR3 extends over 10 amino acids. CDR1 MGHRA and CDR2 YSYEKL come from the germline V gene. The ends were cut back, 0 bases at V and 7 bases at J, with 0 bases in the middle. CDR3 coding DNA: TGCGCCAGCAGCCAAGAGACCCAGTACTTC. Translation: CASSQETQYF.

This clonotype is classed as medium-sized. The chain combines TRBV28 with TRBJ2-7; D possibly corresponds to TRBD2 (5 bases). V was trimmed by 3 bases and J by 4 bases, leaving 10 bases between them. This CDR3 comprises 13 residues. CDR1 and CDR2 from the germline V gene are MDHEN and SYDVKM. CDR3 bases: TGTGCCAGCAGTTTGCCTAGCAGATACGAGCAGTACTTC. Its translation is CASSLPSRYEQYF.

This clonotype is labeled as large. The chain has TRBV4-1 and TRBJ2-1, with 11 nucleotides matching TRBD2. The CDR3 spans 16 residues. The V segment lost 3 bases and the J segment 2 bases; nucleotides outside the gene matches: 3. Germline-derived CDR1 and CDR2 are MGHRA and YSYEKL. CDR3 coding DNA: TGCGCCAGCAGCCAGGGACTAGCGGAGCCCTACAATGAGCAGTTCTTC. Protein: CASSQGLAEPYNEQFF.

Details on this clonotype: With a much larger clone just one base away, this may be a read error. This chain joins TRBV25-1 and TRBJ2-2, with a weak D call TRBD1 (6 bases). The V gene's germline CDR1 is MGHDK and CDR2 SYGVNS. This CDR3 has 15 residues. For the CDR3, the DNA is TGTGCCTGCAGTGAATTACAGGGGAACACCGGGGAGCTGTTTTTT. It codes for CACSELQGNTGELFF.

Within the sample, this clonotype is medium-sized (0.01 to 0.1%). This chain links TRBV20-1 with TRBJ2-1; D unclear. The CDR3 length is 12 residues. From germline, CDR1 is DFQATT and CDR2 SNEGSKA (reference sequence). The germline V and J ends were trimmed by 1 base and 9 bases, with 10 bases remaining between them. CDR3 loop: CSARGGKVEQFF. The CDR3 DNA follows: TGCAGTGCTAGAGGGGGAAAGGTTGAGCAGTTCTTC.

Relative to its sample, this clonotype is medium-sized. V and J are TRBV27 and TRBJ2-1; D unclear. The CDR3 totals 13 residues. The germline CDR1 and CDR2 sequences are MNHEY and SMNVEV (reference sequence). Trimming left V 2 bases short and J 8 bases short, with 10 bases between. The CDR3 protein is CASSLGNRDEQFF. For the CDR3, the DNA is TGTGCCAGCAGTTTAGGGAATAGAGATGAGCAGTTCTTC.

In its sample, this clonotype was seen a few times. This chain joins TRBV28 and TRBJ2-2, with TRBD2 matching 11 bases. Unmatched junction bases numbered 4, after V lost 5 bases and J lost 2 bases. This CDR3 spans 16 amino acids. Germline CDR1 reads MDHEN; CDR2 reads SYDVKM. DNA for the CDR3: TGTGCCAGCAGTCCCGGGACTAGCGGAAACACCGGGGAGCTGTTTTTT. Its translation: CASSPGTSGNTGELFF.

This clonotype appeared many times. The genes are TRBV20-1 and TRBJ2-7; possibly TRBD1 for D (5 bases). This CDR3 region has 12 residues. CDR1 and CDR2 from the germline V gene are DFQATT and SNEGSKA (reference sequence). Deletions cut 3 bases from V and 4 bases from J, with 10 bases between. CDR3 sequence (DNA): TGCAGTGCTAGCTCCAGGGTGTACGAGCAGTACTTC. Its protein is CSASSRVYEQYF.

Concerning this clonotype: A much larger clone lies one base from this, so it may be a read error. V gene TRBV29-1 combines with J gene TRBJ2-1; D ambiguous. CDR1 is SQVTM, CDR2 ANQGSEA, per germline. This CDR3 contains 11 residues. The CDR3 sequence is CGVEVELLQFF. Here the CDR3 DNA reads TGCGGCGTTGAAGTTGAGCTGCTGCAGTTCTTC.

The count of this clonotype is one. With a much larger clone just one base away, this may be a read error. The genes are TRBV7-6 and TRBJ1-1, with D possibly matching TRBD1 (6 bases). Deletions cut 5 bases from V and 8 bases from J, with 18 bases between. The V gene's germline CDR1 is SGHVS and CDR2 FNYEAQ. This CDR3 is built from 14 residues. CDR3 DNA sequence: TGTGCCAGCAGCCCGGGGGCAGTGTCAGTCGAAGCTTTCTTT. This codes for CASSPGAVSVEAFF. Combining the CDR3 with reference TRBV7-6 and TRBJ1-1 gives the whole variable domain GAGVSQSPRYKVTKRGQDVALRCDPISGHVSLYWYRQALGQGPEFLTYFNYEAQQDKSGLPNDRFSAERPEGSISTLTIQRTEQRDSAMYRCASSPGAVSVEAFFGQGTRLTVV.

At least ten counts were recorded for this clonotype. V and J are TRBV27 and TRBJ1-5, with a possible D match to TRBD1 (5 bases). V gave up 5 bases and J gave up 0 bases, with 14 bases separating them. CDR3 size: 16 residues. CDR1 is MNHEY, CDR2 SMNVEV, per germline (reference sequence). CDR3 sequence: CASSDGTPSSNQPQHF. The CDR3 bases are TGTGCCAGCAGTGACGGGACCCCCAGTAGCAATCAGCCCCAGCATTTT.

V and J are TRBV12-3 or TRBV12-4 and TRBJ1-1; tentative D call: TRBD1 (5 bases). V was cut by 6 bases and J by 7 bases, with 18 bases left in between. There are 14 residues in the CDR3. The CDR3 nucleotides read TGTGCCAGCAGCCGGGACCTTGCAGCCGGTGAAGCTTTCTTT. This sequence encodes CASSRDLAAGEAFF.

Only a few counts were recorded for this clonotype. The V gene is TRBV7-9, the J gene TRBJ1-1, with D unresolved. Trimming stripped 3 bases from V and 2 bases from J, with 13 bases between. The V gene's germline CDR1 is SEHNR and CDR2 FQNEAQ (reference sequence). The CDR3 sequence is 15 residues long. This CDR3 reads CASSFLSVGNTEAFF. The CDR3 DNA reads TGTGCCAGCAGCTTTTTATCGGTCGGCAACACTGAAGCTTTCTTT.

This clonotype has at least ten counts. The rearrangement uses TRBV6-6 and TRBJ1-2, with 7 bases identical to TRBD1. The germline V gene encodes CDR1 MNHNY and CDR2 SVGAGI (reference sequence). V trimming: 2 bases; J trimming: 2 bases; junction bases outside the gene matches: 5. The CDR3 spans 15 residues. The CDR3 region is CASSYTAGGNYGYTF. The CDR3 nucleotides read TGTGCCAGCAGTTACACGGCAGGGGGGAACTATGGCTACACCTTC.

This clonotype came up a few times. The rearrangement links TRBV7-9 to TRBJ2-1; D unresolved. The V and J ends lost 5 bases and 8 bases respectively, with 10 bases between them. CDR1 is SEHNR and CDR2 is FQNEAQ in the germline V gene (reference sequence). This CDR3 contains 12 residues. The CDR3 loop is CASSNIFYEQFF. The CDR3 DNA sequence: TGTGCCAGCAGCAATATCTTTTATGAGCAGTTCTTC.

A note on this clonotype: A much larger clone sits a single nucleotide away, making a read error possible. The chain is built from TRBV6-2 or TRBV6-3 and TRBJ2-2; D uncertain. CDR3 length: 13 residues. Trimming left V 10 bases short and J 0 bases short, with 9 bases between. Germline CDR1 reads MNHEY; CDR2 reads SVGEGT. This chain's CDR3 is CATRKANTGELFF. The CDR3 bases are TGTGCCACCCGGAAAGCGAACACCGGGGAGCTGTTTTTT.

This clonotype was found a few times. The chain is built from TRBV12-3 or TRBV12-4 and TRBJ1-5; tentatively, D is TRBD1 (5 bases). The germline V and J ends were trimmed by 5 bases and 0 bases, with 14 bases remaining between them. The CDR3 has 16 residues. The CDR3 protein is CASSPVGGVSNQPQHF. The CDR3 nucleotides read TGTGCCAGCAGTCCGGTGGGGGGGGTTAGCAATCAGCCCCAGCATTTT.

There are a few counts of this clonotype. This sequence joins TRBV7-3 and TRBJ2-1; TRBD2 agrees at 7 bases. V was pared by 5 bases and J by 4 bases, with 14 bases of the junction left unmatched. Per germline, CDR1 SGHTA and CDR2 FQGTGA. This CDR3 has 17 residues. The CDR3 nucleotides read TGTGCCAGCAGCCCTCGACAGAGAGCGGGACGATACAATGAGCAGTTCTTC. It yields the protein CASSPRQRAGRYNEQFF.

In this sample, this clonotype turned up many times. The chain recombines TRBV25-1 with TRBJ2-2; D uncertain. With 6 bases removed from V and 6 bases from J, the gap between germline ends came to 14 bases. In germline, CDR1 is MGHDK, CDR2 SYGVNS. This CDR3 has 14 amino acids. The DNA for the CDR3 is TGTGCCAGCAGGGAACCGGGTGACGCCGGGGAGCTGTTTTTT. Its protein is CASREPGDAGELFF.